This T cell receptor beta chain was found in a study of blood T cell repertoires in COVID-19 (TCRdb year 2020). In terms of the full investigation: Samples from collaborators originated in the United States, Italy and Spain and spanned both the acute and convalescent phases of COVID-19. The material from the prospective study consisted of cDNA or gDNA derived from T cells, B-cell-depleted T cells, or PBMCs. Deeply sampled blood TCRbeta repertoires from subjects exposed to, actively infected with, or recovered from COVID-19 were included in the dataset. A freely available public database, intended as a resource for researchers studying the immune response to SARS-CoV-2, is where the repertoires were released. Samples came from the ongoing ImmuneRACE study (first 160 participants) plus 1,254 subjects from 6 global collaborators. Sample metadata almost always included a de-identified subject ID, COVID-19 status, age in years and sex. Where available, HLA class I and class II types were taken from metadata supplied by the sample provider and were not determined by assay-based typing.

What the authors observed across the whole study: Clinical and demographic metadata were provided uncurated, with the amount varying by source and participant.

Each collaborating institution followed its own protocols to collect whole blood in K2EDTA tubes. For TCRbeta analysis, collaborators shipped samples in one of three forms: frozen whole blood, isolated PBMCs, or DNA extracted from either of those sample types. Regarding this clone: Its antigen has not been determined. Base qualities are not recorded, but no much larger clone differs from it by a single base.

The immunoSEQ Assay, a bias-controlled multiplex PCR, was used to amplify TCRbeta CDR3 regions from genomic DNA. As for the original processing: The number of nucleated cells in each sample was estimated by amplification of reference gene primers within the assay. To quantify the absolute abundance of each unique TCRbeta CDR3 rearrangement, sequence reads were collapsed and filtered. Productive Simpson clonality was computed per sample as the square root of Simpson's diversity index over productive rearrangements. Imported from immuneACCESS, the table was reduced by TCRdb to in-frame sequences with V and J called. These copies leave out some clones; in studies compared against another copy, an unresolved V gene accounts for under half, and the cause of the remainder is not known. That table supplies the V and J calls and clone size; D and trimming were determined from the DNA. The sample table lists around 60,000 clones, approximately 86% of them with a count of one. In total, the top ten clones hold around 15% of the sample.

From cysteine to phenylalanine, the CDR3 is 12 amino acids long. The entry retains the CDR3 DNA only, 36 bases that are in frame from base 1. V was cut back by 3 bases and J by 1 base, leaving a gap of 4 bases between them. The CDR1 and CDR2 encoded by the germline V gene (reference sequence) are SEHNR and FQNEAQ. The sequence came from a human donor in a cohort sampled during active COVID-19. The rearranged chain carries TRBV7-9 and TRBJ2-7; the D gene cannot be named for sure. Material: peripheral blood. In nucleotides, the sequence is TGTGCCAGCAGCTTTGCGTCCTACGAGCAGTACTTC. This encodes CASSFASYEQYF. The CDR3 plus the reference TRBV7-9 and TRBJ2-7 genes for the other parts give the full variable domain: DTGVSQNPRHKITKRGQNVTFRCDPISEHNRLYWYRQTLGQGPEFLTYFQNEAQLEKSRLLSDRFSAERPKGSFSTLEIQRTEQGDSAMYLCASSFASYEQYFGPGTRLTVT.